The 6 T cell receptor beta chains below all came from one sample that was sequenced in a study of CD8+ T cells in alopecia areata. The treatment was: oral pan-JAK inhibitor, 5-10 mg twice daily. cDNA prepared by RNA extraction and subsequent reverse transcription served as the template for sequencing. TCRdb's copy holds only in-frame clones and misses some; the assay was immunoSEQ multiplex PCR. The profile shows about 140,000 clones, around 86% of them singletons. The source material was CD8+ T cells sorted from blood, sampled at week 4, from a patient treated with tofacitinib. Receptors were obtained from a human donor with alopecia areata.

The V and J genes are TRBV7-9 and TRBJ1-2, with no clear D. Germline V lookup: CDR1 SEHNR, CDR2 FQNEAQ (reference sequence). Trimming stripped 5 bases from V and 6 bases from J, with 16 bases between. CDR3 size: 14 residues. The DNA for the CDR3 is TGTGCCAGCAGCCCCACTGGAGAGGGTCATGGCTACACCTTC. It is translated as CASSPTGEGHGYTF.

The chain uses TRBV7-9 and TRBJ2-5; D is undetermined. This CDR3 is 15 amino acids long. The V end was cut by 2 bases, the J end by 5 bases, with 15 bases between. Germline V CDR1 and CDR2: SEHNR, FQNEAQ (reference sequence). Here the CDR3 DNA reads TGTGCCAGCAGCTTACTCGCGAATGGCGTGGAGACCCAGTACTTC. Amino acid sequence: CASSLLANGVETQYF.

The V call is TRBV6-6, the J call TRBJ2-7; D may be TRBD1 (5 bases). Between the trimmed V and J ends, which lost 6 bases and 6 bases, there was a span of 12 bases. CDR3 size: 12 residues. Germline lookup yields CDR1 MNHNY and CDR2 SVGAGI (reference sequence). DNA for the CDR3: TGTGCCAGCAGAAAAGGGGATGGCGAGCAGTACTTC. Residues: CASRKGDGEQYF.

This chain connects TRBV7-9 to TRBJ2-7; TRBD2 aligns across 7 bases. The CDR3 is 15 residues long. With V trimmed by 3 bases and J by 2 bases, 7 bases remained unmatched. Looked up from germline, CDR1 is SEHNR and CDR2 is FQNEAQ (reference sequence). CDR3 amino acids: CASSFDGGNPYEQYF. Written as DNA, the CDR3 is TGTGCCAGCAGCTTTGACGGGGGGAACCCCTACGAGCAGTACTTC. The full variable domain, completed using reference TRBV7-9 and TRBJ2-7, is DTGVSQNPRHKITKRGQNVTFRCDPISEHNRLYWYRQTLGQGPEFLTYFQNEAQLEKSRLLSDRFSAERPKGSFSTLEIQRTEQGDSAMYLCASSFDGGNPYEQYFGPGTRLTVT.

The count of this clone is one. The DNA of the CDR3 is TGTGCCAGCAGCACCCCACAGGGGGAAACCTACAATGAGCAGTTCTTC. It encodes CASSTPQGETYNEQFF. The rearrangement uses TRBV7-9 and TRBJ2-1; 8 bases are a match to TRBD1. The CDR3 sequence is 16 residues long. V lost 5 bases to trimming and J lost 2 bases; unmatched junction nucleotides: 8. Germline loops: CDR1 SEHNR, CDR2 FQNEAQ (reference sequence).

The V gene is TRBV6-6, the J gene TRBJ1-1, with D perhaps matching TRBD1 (6 bases). The V and J ends lost 6 bases and 5 bases respectively, with 10 bases between them. CDR1 and CDR2 from the germline V gene are MNHNY and SVGAGI (reference sequence). The CDR3 spans 12 residues. The CDR3 nucleotides are TGTGCCAGCAGCCACAGGGAAACTGAAGCTTTCTTT. Protein: CASSHRETEAFF.